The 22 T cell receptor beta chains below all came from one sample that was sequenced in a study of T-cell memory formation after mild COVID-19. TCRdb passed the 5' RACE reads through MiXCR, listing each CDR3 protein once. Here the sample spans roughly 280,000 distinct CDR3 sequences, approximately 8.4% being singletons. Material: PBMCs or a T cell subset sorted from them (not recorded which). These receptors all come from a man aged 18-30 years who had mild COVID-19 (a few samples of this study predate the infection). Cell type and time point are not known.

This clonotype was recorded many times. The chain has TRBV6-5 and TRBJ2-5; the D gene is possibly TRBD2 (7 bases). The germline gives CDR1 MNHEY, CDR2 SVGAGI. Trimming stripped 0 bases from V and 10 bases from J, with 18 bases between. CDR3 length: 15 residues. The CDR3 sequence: CASSYSIGGREGQYF. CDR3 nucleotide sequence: TGTGCCAGCAGTTACTCAATCGGGGGCAGGGAGGGCCAGTACTTC.

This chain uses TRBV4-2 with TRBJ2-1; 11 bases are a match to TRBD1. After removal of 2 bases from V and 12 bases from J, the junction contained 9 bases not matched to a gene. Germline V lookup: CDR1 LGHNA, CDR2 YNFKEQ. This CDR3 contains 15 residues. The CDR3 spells CASSQPGQGGTRQFF. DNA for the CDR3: TGTGCCAGCAGCCAACCGGGACAGGGGGGCACGCGGCAGTTCTTC.

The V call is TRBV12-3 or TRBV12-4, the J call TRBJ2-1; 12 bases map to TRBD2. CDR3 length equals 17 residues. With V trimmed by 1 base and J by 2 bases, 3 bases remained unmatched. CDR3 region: CASSLGASGGAYNEQFF. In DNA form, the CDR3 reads TGTGCCAGCAGTTTAGGGGCTAGCGGGGGGGCCTACAATGAGCAGTTCTTC.

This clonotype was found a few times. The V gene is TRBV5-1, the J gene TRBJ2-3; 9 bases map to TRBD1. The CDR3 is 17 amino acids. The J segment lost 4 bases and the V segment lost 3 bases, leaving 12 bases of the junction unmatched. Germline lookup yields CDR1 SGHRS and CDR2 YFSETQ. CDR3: CASSSRQDRGWSDTQYF. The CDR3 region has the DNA TGCGCCAGCAGCTCAAGACAGGACAGGGGATGGTCAGATACGCAGTATTTT.

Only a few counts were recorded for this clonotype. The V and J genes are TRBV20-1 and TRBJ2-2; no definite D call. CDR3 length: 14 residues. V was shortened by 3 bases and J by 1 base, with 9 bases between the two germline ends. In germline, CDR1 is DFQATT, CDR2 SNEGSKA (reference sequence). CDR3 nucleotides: TGCAGTGCTAGCAACCGACAGAACACCGGGGAGCTGTTTTTT. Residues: CSASNRQNTGELFF.

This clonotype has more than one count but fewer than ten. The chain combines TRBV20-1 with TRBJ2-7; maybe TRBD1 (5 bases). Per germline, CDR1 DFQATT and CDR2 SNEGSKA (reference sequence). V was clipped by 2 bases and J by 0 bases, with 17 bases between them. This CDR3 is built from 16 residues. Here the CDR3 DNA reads TGCAGTGCTAGATATTTCGGCAGGGAAAGCTCCTACGAGCAGTACGTC. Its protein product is CSARYFGRESSYEQYV.

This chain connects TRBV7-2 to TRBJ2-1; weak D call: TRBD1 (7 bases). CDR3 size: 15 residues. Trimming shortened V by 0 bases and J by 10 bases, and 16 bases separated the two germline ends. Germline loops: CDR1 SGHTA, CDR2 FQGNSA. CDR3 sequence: CASSLALGGGEEQFF. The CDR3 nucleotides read TGTGCCAGCAGCTTAGCCCTAGGAGGGGGCGAAGAGCAGTTCTTC.

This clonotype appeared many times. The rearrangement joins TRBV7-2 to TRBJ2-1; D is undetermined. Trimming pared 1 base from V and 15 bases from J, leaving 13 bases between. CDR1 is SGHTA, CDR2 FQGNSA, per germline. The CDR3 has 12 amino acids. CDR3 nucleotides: TGTGCCAGCAGCTTAGATCCATCCCTCGGGTTCTTC. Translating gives CASSLDPSLGFF.

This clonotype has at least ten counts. In DNA form, the CDR3 reads TGTGCCAGCAGTTTAGGGGGACAGATGAACACTGAAGCTTTCTTT. As protein: CASSLGGQMNTEAFF. This sequence joins TRBV12-3 or TRBV12-4 and TRBJ1-1; TRBD1 aligns across 7 bases. J was trimmed by 0 bases and V by 1 base; bases with no gene match: 2. The CDR3 runs to 15 residues.

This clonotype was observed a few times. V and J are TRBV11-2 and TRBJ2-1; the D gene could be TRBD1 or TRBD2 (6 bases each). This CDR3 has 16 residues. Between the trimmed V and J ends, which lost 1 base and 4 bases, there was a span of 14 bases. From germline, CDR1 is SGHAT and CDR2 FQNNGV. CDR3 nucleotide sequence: TGTGCCAGCAGCTTAGTTACGGGGGCGAAGTACAATGAGCAGTTCTTC. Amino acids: CASSLVTGAKYNEQFF.

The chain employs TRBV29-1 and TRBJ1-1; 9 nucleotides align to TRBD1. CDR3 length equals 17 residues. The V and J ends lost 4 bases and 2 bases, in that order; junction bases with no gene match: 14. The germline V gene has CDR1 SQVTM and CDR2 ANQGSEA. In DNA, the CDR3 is TGCAGCGTTGGGGGAGCGTGGACAGGGGATTTTAACACTGAAGCTTTCTTT. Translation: CSVGGAWTGDFNTEAFF.

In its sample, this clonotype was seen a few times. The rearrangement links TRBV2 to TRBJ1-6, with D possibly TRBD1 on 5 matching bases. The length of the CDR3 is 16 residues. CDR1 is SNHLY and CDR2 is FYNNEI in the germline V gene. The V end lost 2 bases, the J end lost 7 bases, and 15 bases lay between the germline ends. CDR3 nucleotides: TGTGCCAGCAGTGAAAATGGGGCGACTACCAATTCACCCCTCCACTTT. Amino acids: CASSENGATTNSPLHF. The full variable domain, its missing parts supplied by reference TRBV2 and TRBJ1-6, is EPEVTQTPSHQVTQMGQEVILRCVPISNHLYFYWYRQILGQKVEFLVSFYNNEISEKSEIFDDQFSVERPDGSNFTLKIRSTKLEDSAMYFCASSENGATTNSPLHFGNGTRLTVT.

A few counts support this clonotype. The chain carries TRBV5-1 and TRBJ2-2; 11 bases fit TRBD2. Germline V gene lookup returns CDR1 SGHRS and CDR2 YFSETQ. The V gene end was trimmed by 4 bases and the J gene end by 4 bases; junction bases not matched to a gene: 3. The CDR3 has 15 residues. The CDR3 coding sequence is TGCGCCAGCAGCACCCTAGCGGGGGGCACCGGGGAGCTGTTTTTT. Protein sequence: CASSTLAGGTGELFF.

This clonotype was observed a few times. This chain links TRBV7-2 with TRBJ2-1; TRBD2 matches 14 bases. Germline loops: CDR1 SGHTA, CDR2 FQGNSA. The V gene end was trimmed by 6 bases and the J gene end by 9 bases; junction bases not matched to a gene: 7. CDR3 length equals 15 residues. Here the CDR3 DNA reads TGTGCCAGCAGTGAGACTAGCGGGGGGGTCGGTGAGCAGTTCTTC. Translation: CASSETSGGVGEQFF.

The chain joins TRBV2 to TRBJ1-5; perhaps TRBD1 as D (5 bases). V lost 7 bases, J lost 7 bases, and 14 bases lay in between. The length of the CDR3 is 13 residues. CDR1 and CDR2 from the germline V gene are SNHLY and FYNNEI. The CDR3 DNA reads TGTGCCAGCACCAGGGAAGGGGAACAGCCCCAGCATTTT. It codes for CASTREGEQPQHF.

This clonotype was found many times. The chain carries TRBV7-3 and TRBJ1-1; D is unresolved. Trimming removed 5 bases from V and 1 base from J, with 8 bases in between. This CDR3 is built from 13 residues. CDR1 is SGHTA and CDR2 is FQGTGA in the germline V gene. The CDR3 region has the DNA TGTGCCAGCAGCGGACGCGGGAACACTGAAGCTTTCTTT. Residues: CASSGRGNTEAFF.

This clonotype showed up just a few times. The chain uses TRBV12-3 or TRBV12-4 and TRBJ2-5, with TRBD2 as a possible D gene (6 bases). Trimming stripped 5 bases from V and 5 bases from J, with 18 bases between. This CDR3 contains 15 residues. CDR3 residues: CASSPQSGPRETQYF. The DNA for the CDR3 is TGTGCCAGCAGTCCCCAGAGCGGGCCCAGGGAGACCCAGTACTTC.

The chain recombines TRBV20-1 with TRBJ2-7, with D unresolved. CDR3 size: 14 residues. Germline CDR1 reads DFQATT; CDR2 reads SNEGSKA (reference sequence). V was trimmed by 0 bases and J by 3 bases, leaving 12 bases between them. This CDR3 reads CSARDPRTGYEQYV. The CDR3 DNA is TGCAGTGCTAGAGATCCGAGGACCGGCTACGAGCAGTACGTC.

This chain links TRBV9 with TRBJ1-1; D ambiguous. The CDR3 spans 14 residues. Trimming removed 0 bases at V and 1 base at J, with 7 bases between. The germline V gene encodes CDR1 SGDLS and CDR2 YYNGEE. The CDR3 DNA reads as TGTGCCAGCAGCGTAGGAGGTGCGAACACTGAAGCTTTCTTT. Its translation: CASSVGGANTEAFF.

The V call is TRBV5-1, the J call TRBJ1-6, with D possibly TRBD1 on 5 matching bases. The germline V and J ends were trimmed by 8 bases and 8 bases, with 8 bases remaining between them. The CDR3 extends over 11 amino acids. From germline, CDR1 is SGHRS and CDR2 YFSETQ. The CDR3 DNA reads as TGCGCCAGTCCAGGGTATTCACCCCTCCACTTT. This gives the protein CASPGYSPLHF. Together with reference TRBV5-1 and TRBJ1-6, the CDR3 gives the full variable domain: KAGVTQTPRYLIKTRGQQVTLSCSPISGHRSVSWYQQTPGQGLQFLFEYFSETQRNKGNFPGRFSGRQFSNSRSEMNVSTLELGDSALYLCASPGYSPLHFGNGTRLTVT.

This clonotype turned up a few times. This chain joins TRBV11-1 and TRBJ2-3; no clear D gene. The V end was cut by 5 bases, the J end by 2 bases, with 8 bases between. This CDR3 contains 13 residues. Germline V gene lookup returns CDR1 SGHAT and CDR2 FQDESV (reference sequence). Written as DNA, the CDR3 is TGTGCCAGCAGCGCCCGGACCACAGATACGCAGTATTTT. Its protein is CASSARTTDTQYF.

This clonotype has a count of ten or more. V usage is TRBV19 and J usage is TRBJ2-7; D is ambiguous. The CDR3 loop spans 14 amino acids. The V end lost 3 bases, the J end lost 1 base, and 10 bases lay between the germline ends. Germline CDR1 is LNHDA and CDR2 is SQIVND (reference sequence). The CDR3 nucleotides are TGTGCCAGTAGTATTGCCGGCGGTTCCTACGAGCAGTACTTC. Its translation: CASSIAGGSYEQYF.